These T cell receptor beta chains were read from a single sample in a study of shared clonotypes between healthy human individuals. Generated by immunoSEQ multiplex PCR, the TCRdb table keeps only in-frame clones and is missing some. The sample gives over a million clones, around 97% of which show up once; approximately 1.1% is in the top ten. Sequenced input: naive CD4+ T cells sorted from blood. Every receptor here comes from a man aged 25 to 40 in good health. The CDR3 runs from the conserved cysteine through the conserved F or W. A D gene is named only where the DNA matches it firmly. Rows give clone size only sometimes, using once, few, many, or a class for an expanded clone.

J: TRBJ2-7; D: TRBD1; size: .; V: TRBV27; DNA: TGTGCCAGCAGTTCAGAGTTCTATCGGGACAGGGCCGAGCAGTACTTC; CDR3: CASSSEFYRDRAEQYF
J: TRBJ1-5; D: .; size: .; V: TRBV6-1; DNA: TGTGCCAGCGACGCCGGGACAAGGTCTAATCAGCCCCAGCATTTT; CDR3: CASDAGTRSNQPQHF
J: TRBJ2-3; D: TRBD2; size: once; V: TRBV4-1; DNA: TGCGCCAGCAGCCAGAACCGCGCCGGGAGGGCCGCCCCTTTTACTAGCACAGATACGCAGTATTTT; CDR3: CASSQNRAGRAAPFTSTDTQYF
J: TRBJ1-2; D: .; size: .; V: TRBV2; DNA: TGTGCCAGGACAGACAGGTGGAGGATAGACTATGGCTACACCTTC; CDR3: CARTDRWRIDYGYTF
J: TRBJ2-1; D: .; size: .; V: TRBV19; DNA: TGTGCCAGTAGTCAGAGGGATGAGCAGTTCTTC; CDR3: CASSQRDEQFF
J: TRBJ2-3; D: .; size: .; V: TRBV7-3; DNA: TGTGCCAGCAGCTTACGGTGGAGGGATACGCAGTATTTT; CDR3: CASSLRWRDTQYF
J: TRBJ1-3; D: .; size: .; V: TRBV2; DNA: TGTGCCAGCAGTAGAGGAAACACCATATATTTT; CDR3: CASSRGNTIYF
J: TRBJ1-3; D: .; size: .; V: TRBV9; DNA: TGTGCCAGCAGCCCAAGGACACCTGGAAACACCATATATTTT; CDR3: CASSPRTPGNTIYF
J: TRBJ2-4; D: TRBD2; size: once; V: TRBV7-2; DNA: TGTGCCAGCAGCTTAGTCGAGCGGGGGCGCGGGTACTTC; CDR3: CASSLVERGRGYF
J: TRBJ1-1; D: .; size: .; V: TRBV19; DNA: TGTGCCAGTAGTATAGGTGGTCCGGGGGGTACTGAAGCTTTCTTT; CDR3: CASSIGGPGGTEAFF
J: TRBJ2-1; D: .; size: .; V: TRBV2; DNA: TGTGCCAGCAGCTATATCGGACCTAGTGAGCAGTTCTTC; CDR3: CASSYIGPSEQFF
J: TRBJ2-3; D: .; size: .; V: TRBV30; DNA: TGTGCCTGGAGTGTACTGGTGGATACGCAGTATTTT; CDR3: CAWSVLVDTQYF
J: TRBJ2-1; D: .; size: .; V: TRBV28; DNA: TGTGCCAGCAGTGAGGGATCCTACAATGAGCAGTTCTTC; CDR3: CASSEGSYNEQFF
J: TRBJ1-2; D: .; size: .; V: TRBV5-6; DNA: TGTGCCAGCAGCTTGGCAGCCGGCAATGGCTACACCTTC; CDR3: CASSLAAGNGYTF
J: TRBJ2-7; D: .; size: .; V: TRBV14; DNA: TGTGCCAGCAGCCAAGTCCACGAGCAGTACTTC; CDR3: CASSQVHEQYF
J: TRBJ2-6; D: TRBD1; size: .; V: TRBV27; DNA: TGTGCCAGCAGTTTATTGGCAGGGGGCAAAGGAGTGTCTGGGGCCAACGTCCTGACTTTC; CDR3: CASSLLAGGKGVSGANVLTF
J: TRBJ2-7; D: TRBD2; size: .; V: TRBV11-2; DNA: TGTGCCAGCAGCTTACTGACTAGCGGTTACGAGCAGTACTTC; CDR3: CASSLLTSGYEQYF
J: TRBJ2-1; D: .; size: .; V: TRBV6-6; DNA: TGTGCCAGCAGTTATGGTGTGCCTTCGTACAATGAGCAGTTCTTC; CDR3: CASSYGVPSYNEQFF
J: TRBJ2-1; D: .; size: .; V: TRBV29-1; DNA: TGCAGCTCAATCCAGCCCGGGAGAGACAATGAGCAGTTCTTC; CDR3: CSSIQPGRDNEQFF
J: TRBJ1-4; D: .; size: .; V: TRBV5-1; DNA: TGCGCCAGCAGCTTGACAGAAGTGGGTGAAAAACTGTTTTTT; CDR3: CASSLTEVGEKLFF
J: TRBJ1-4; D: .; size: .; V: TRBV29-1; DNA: TGCAGCGTCCTAGGACAGTCTAATGAAAAACTGTTTTTT; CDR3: CSVLGQSNEKLFF
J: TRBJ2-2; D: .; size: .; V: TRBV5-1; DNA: TGCGCCAGCAGCTTGGGCAGTGACGGGGAGCTGTTTTTT; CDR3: CASSLGSDGELFF
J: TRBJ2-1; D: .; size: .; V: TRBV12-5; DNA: TGTGCTAGTGGTTTGTTCAATGAGCAGTTCTTC; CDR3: CASGLFNEQFF
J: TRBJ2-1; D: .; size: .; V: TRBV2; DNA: TGTGCCAGCAGTGAAATCCAGCGGAACTACAATGAGCAGTTCTTC; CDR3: CASSEIQRNYNEQFF
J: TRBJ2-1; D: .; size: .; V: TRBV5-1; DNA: TGCGCCAGCAGCTTCACCCCAGGGGCCGATGAGCAGTTCTTC; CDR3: CASSFTPGADEQFF
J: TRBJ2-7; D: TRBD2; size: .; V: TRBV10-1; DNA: TGCGCCAGCAGTGAGTCTCTGGGACTAGCTAACGAGCAGTACTTC; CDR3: CASSESLGLANEQYF
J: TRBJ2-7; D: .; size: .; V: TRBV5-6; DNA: TGTGCCAGCAGCTTGGGACCGAGGGTGCCCGAGCAGTACTTC; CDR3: CASSLGPRVPEQYF
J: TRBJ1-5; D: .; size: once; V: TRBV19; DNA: TGTGCCAGTAGTGGCACCCGGTGGACGGAGTATAGCAATCAGCCCCAGCATTTT; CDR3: CASSGTRWTEYSNQPQHF
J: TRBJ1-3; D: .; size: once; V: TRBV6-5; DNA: TGTGCCAGCATCGGGGTTGGAAACACCATATATTTT; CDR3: CASIGVGNTIYF
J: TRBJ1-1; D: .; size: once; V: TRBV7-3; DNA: TGTGCCAGCAGCTCAGAGATGAACACTGAAGCTTTCTTT; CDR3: CASSSEMNTEAFF
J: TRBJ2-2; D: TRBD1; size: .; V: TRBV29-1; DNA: TGCAGCGTCAGGGGGACGAACACCGGGGAGCTGTTTTTT; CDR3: CSVRGTNTGELFF
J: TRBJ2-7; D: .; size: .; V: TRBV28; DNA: TGTGCCAGCAGTTACGGGACTCTGAGCTCCTACGAGCAGTACTTC; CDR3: CASSYGTLSSYEQYF
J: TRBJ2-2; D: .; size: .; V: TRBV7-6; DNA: TGTGCCAGCAGCTTAGTACAGGGTACCGGGGAGCTGTTTTTT; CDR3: CASSLVQGTGELFF
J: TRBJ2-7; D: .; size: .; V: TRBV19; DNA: TGTGCCAGTAGTATTGACGGTAGCGACGAGCAGTACTTC; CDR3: CASSIDGSDEQYF
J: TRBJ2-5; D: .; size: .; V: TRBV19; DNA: TGTGCCAGTAGCCCTACGTTGAGGGGAGAAGAGACCCAGTACTTC; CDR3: CASSPTLRGEETQYF
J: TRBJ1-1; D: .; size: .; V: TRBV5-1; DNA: TGCGCCAGCAGCTTGGTGTGGGGAGGCACTGAAGCTTTCTTT; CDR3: CASSLVWGGTEAFF
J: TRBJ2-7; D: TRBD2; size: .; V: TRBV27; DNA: TGTGCCAGCAGTTCATATTTCCCCGTGGGAGGGGATGACAACGAGCAGTACTTC; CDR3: CASSSYFPVGGDDNEQYF
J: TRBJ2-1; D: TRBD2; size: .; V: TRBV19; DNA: TGTGCCAGTAGTGCATTACTAGCGACAATGCGCAATGAGCAGTTCTTC; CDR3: CASSALLATMRNEQFF
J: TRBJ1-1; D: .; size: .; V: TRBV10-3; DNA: TGTGCCATCACGGGTGGGCGGGAAGCTTTCTTT; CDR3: CAITGGREAFF
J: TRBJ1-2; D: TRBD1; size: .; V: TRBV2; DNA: TGTGCCAGCAGTGGGACAGGGAACTATGGCTACACCTTC; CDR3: CASSGTGNYGYTF
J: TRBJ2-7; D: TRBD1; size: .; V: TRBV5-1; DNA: TGCGCCAGCAGCTATACAGGGGGCCCCTACGAGCAGTACTTC; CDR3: CASSYTGGPYEQYF
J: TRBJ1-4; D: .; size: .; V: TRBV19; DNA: TGTGCCAGTAGTATTGGTGGAGCAACTAATGAAAAACTGTTTTTT; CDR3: CASSIGGATNEKLFF
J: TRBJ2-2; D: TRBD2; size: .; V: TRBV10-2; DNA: TGCGCCAGCCGCGGGACTAGCGGGAGGTGGGGCCCCGGGGAGCTGTTTTTT; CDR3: CASRGTSGRWGPGELFF
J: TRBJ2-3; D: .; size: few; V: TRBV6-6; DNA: TGTGCCAGTGAATCGGCGGGGTCCACAGATACGCAGTATTTT; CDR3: CASESAGSTDTQYF
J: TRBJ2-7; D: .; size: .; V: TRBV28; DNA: TGTGCCTCAGCCCCAGGGTTCAACGAGCAGTACTTC; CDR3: CASAPGFNEQYF
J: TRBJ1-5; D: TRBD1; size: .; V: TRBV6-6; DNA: TGTGCCAGCAGTTGGGGACAGGGTGCGGGCAATCAGCCCCAGCATTTT; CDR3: CASSWGQGAGNQPQHF
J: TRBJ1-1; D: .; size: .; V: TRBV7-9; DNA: TGTGCCAGCAGCTTAGTTTCAGGCCGCGACACTGAAGCTTTCTTT; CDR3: CASSLVSGRDTEAFF
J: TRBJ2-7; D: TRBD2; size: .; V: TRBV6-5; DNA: TGTGCCAGCAGTACGAGACTAGCAGACGAGCAGTACTTC; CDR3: CASSTRLADEQYF
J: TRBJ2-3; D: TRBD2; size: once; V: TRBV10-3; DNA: TGTGCCATCAGTGAGAATAGACTAGCGGGAGGAGATACGCAGTATTTT; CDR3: CAISENRLAGGDTQYF
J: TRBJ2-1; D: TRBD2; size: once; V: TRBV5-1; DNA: TGCGCCAGCACCTACCTAGCGGGAGCGGACAATGAGCAGTTCTTC; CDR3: CASTYLAGADNEQFF
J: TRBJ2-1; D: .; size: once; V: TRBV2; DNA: TGTGCCTCAGCCAAGGTAACCGCCTACAATGAGCAGTTCTTC; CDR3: CASAKVTAYNEQFF
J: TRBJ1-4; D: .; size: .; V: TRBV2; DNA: TGTGCCAGCAGTATCGGGGGGAGGGAAAAACTGTTTTTT; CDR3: CASSIGGREKLFF
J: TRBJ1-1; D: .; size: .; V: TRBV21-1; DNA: TGTGCCAGCAGCTTGAGGTTAGACACAATTCGCACTGAAGCTTTCTTT; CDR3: CASSLRLDTIRTEAFF
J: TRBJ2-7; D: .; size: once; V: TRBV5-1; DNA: TGCGCCAGCAGCCCAGAGGTTTCCTACGAGCAGTACTTC; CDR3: CASSPEVSYEQYF
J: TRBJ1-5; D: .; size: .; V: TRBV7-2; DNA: TGTGCCAGCCGAGCCGGGGGGGGGTCAAATCAGCCCCAGCATTTT; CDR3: CASRAGGGSNQPQHF
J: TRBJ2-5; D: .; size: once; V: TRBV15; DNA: TGTGCCACCAGCGGGGGACAGCGGGAACAAGAGACCCAGTACTTC; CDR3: CATSGGQREQETQYF
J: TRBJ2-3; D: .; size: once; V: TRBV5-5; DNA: TGTGCCAGCAGCCCAACTTCTCTTCCAGATACGCAGTATTTT; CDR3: CASSPTSLPDTQYF
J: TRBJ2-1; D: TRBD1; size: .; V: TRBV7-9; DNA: TGTGCCAGCAGCCCCCGCGAGGACAGGGGAAATGAGCAGTTCTTC; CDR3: CASSPREDRGNEQFF
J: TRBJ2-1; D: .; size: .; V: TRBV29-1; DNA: TGCAGCGTTGATCAGGGTGTGGCGGGGTGGGGTAGGCAGTTCTTC; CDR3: CSVDQGVAGWGRQFF